Each of the 9 T cell receptor beta chains below was sequenced from the same sample in a study of shared T cell receptors in the human thymus. The method was immunoSEQ multiplex PCR; TCRdb's version includes in-frame clones alone and lacks a portion of them. The profile shows a few hundred thousand clones, approximately 95% of them singletons. The specimen was thymocytes. These receptor sequences come from a human donor.

The chain employs TRBV7-3 and TRBJ2-3, with 12 nucleotides matching TRBD2. J gave up 4 bases and V 5 bases, and 7 bases lay outside the gene matches. Germline lookup yields CDR1 SGHTA and CDR2 FQGTGA. This CDR3 spans 16 amino acids. The DNA for the CDR3 is TGTGCCAGCAGCCGGACTAGCGGGGAGGGGGCAGATACGCAGTATTTT. Translating gives CASSRTSGEGADTQYF.

This clone was seen just once. The V gene is TRBV14, the J gene TRBJ2-7; TRBD2 matches at 8 bases. The CDR3 contains 16 residues. Germline V gives CDR1 SGHDN, CDR2 FVKESK. V shed 2 bases, J shed 4 bases, and the junction held 10 bases outside the gene matches. The CDR3 protein is CASSQTSTGGPYEQYF. As DNA, the CDR3 is TGTGCCAGCAGCCAAACCTCTACGGGAGGGCCGTACGAGCAGTACTTC.

The chain uses TRBV29-1 and TRBJ2-7; 8 nucleotides agree with TRBD1. The CDR3 has 17 amino acids. With V trimmed by 2 bases and J by 2 bases, 14 bases remained unmatched. Germline V gives CDR1 SQVTM, CDR2 ANQGSEA. The CDR3 bases are TGCAGCGTTGAACACCCGGGACAGGATAACCCTACCTACGAGCAGTACTTC. It codes for CSVEHPGQDNPTYEQYF.

The CDR3 sequence is CAGRWREIDEQYF. In DNA form, the CDR3 reads TGTGCCGGAAGGTGGAGGGAGATTGACGAGCAGTACTTC. The chain uses TRBV7-8 and TRBJ2-7; tentative D call: TRBD2 (6 bases). This CDR3 is built from 13 residues. The ends were cut back, 11 bases at V and 5 bases at J, with 19 bases in the middle. The germline V gene encodes CDR1 SGHVS and CDR2 FQNEAQ.

The rearrangement links TRBV11-2 to TRBJ2-7, with TRBD2 matching over 12 bases. The CDR3 is made up of 18 amino acids. Unmatched junction bases numbered 12, after V lost 5 bases and J lost 1 base. CDR1 is SGHAT and CDR2 is FQNNGV in the germline V gene. The CDR3 sequence is CASSGTSGFFFPSYEQYF. The DNA of the CDR3 is TGTGCCAGCAGCGGGACTAGCGGGTTCTTTTTCCCATCCTACGAGCAGTACTTC.

The J gene is TRBJ2-7, the V gene TRBV5-1, with D perhaps matching TRBD2 (5 bases). Germline V gives CDR1 SGHRS, CDR2 YFSETQ. CDR3 length equals 16 residues. V was trimmed by 5 bases and J by 6 bases, leaving 24 bases between them. The CDR3 protein is CASSSKSPGTLGEQYF. In DNA, the CDR3 is TGCGCCAGCAGTTCTAAAAGTCCGGGAACACTGGGCGAGCAGTACTTC.

This chain uses TRBV7-8 with TRBJ1-2, with TRBD1 as a possible D gene (6 bases). Trimming removed 5 bases at V and 2 bases at J, with 12 bases between. The germline gives CDR1 SGHVS, CDR2 FQNEAQ. The CDR3 has 14 amino acids. DNA for the CDR3: TGTGCCAGCAGCAGCAACAGGGAGAACTATGGCTACACCTTC. It specifies CASSSNRENYGYTF.

The chain employs TRBV27 and TRBJ2-7, with 12 bases identical to TRBD2. J gave up 4 bases and V 4 bases, and 5 bases lay outside the gene matches. In germline, CDR1 is MNHEY, CDR2 SMNVEV (reference sequence). The CDR3 is 15 amino acids. CDR3 bases: TGTGCCAGCAGTTCCCCTGGACTAGCGGGATACGAGCAGTACTTC. Translation gives CASSSPGLAGYEQYF.

This clone was seen only once. The chain has TRBV28 and TRBJ1-3, with TRBD1 as a possible D gene (5 bases). Germline V gene sequence: CDR1 MDHEN, CDR2 SYDVKM. Trimming removed 3 bases from V and 2 bases from J, with 8 bases in between. CDR3 length equals 14 residues. The CDR3 protein is CASSFRGTGNTIYF. DNA of the CDR3: TGTGCCAGCAGTTTTAGGGGAACTGGAAACACCATATATTTT.